This TCR beta chain came from a study of type 1 regulatory T cells. Across the whole study: T-allo10 is an in vitro-generated, Tr1-enriched CD4 T cell product specific for alloantigen. Study-level points and caveats: Compared with non-type 1 regulatory T cells, type 1 regulatory T cells showed a more restricted TCR repertoire.

One entry per CDR3 protein results from TCRdb running MiXCR on the reads. The table has about 71,000 distinct CDR3 sequences, less than 25% seen once. About this clonotype itself: Its antigen is not known.

The germline CDR1 and CDR2 sequences are LGHNA and YSLEER. This CDR3 is 12 amino acids long. Trimming removed 0 bases at V and 4 bases at J, with 4 bases between. Sequences were obtained from cultured type 1 regulatory T (Tr1) cells, either the whole culture or a sorted fraction (not recorded which). The TCR was taken from a human donor in good health. The chain is built from TRBV4-3 and TRBJ2-7; no reliable D call. The CDR3 region is CASSQEGYEQYF. DNA of the CDR3: TGCGCCAGCAGCCAAGAAGGTTACGAGCAGTACTTC.